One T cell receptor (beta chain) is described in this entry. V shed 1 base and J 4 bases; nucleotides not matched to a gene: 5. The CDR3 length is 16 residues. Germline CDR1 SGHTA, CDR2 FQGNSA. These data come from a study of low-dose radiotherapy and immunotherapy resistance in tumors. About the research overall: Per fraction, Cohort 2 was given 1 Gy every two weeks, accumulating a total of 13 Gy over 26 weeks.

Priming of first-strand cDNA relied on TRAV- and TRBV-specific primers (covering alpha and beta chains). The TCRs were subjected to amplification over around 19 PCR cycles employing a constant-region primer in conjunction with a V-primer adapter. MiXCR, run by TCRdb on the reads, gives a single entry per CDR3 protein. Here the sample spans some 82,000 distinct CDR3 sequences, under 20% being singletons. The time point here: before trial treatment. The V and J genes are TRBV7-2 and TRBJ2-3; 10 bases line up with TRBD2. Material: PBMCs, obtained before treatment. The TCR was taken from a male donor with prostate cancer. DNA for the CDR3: TGTGCCAGCAGCTTAGGAGCGGGGGGGCCACCAGATACGCAGTATTTT. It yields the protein CASSLGAGGPPDTQYF.